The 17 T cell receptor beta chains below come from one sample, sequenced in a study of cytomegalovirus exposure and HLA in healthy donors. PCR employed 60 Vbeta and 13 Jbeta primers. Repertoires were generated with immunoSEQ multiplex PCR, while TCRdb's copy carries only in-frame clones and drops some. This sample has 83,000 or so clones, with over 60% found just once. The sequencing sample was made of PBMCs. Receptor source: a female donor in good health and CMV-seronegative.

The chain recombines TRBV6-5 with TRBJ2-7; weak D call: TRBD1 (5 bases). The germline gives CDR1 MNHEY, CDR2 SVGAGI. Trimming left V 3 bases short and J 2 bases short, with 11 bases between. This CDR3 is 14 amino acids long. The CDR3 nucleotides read TGTGCCAGCAGTTATGACAGCCTAACCTACGAGCAGTACTTC. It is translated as CASSYDSLTYEQYF.

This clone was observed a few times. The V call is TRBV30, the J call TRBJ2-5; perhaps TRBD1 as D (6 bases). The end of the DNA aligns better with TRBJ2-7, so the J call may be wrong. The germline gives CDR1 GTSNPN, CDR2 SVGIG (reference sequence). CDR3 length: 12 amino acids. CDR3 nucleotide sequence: TGTGCCTGGAAACAGGGAACCTACGAGCAGTACTTC. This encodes CAWKQGTYEQYF.

CDR3 sequence (DNA): TGTGCCAGCAGCCTGACCGGGGGAAATCAGCCCCAGCATTTT. It yields the protein CASSLTGGNQPQHF. The rearrangement links TRBV7-9 to TRBJ1-5, with TRBD1 as a possible D gene (5 bases). V was trimmed by 5 bases and J by 4 bases, leaving 12 bases between them. CDR1 is SEHNR and CDR2 is FQNEAQ in the germline V gene (reference sequence). The CDR3 has 14 amino acids.

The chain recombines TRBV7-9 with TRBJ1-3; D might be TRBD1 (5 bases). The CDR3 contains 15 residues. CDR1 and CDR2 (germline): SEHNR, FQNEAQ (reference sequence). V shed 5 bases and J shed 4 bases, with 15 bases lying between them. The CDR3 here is CASSPVGGTGNTIYF. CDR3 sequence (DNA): TGTGCCAGCAGCCCTGTGGGGGGAACAGGAAACACCATATATTTT.

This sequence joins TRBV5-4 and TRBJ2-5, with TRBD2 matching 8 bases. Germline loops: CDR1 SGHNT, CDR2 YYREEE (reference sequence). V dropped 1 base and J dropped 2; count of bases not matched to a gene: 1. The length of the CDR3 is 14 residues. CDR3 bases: TGTGCCAGCAGCTTGCGGGGGGGACAAGAGACCCAGTACTTC. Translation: CASSLRGGQETQYF. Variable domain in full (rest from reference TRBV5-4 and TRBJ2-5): ETGVTQSPTHLIKTRGQQVTLRCSSQSGHNTVSWYQQALGQGPQFIFQYYREEENGRGNFPPRFSGLQFPNYSSELNVNALELDDSALYLCASSLRGGQETQYFGPGTRLLVL.

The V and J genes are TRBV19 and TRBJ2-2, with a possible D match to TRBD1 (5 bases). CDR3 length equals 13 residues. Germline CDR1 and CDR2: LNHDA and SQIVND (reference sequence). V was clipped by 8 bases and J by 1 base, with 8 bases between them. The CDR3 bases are TGTGCCAGTCCCGACAGGAACACCGGGGAGCTGTTTTTT. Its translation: CASPDRNTGELFF.

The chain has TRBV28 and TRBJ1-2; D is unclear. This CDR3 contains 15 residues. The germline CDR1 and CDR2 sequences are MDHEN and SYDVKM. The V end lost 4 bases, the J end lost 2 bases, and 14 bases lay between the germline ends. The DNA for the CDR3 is TGTGCCAGCAGTTCCACACAACTAGCAAACTATGGCTACACCTTC. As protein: CASSSTQLANYGYTF.

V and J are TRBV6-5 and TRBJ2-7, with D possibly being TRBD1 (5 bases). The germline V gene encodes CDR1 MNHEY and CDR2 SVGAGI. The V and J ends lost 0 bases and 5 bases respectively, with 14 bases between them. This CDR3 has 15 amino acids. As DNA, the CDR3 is TGTGCCAGCAGTTACTCGGACACCCAGGGAAACGAGCAGTACTTC. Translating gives CASSYSDTQGNEQYF.

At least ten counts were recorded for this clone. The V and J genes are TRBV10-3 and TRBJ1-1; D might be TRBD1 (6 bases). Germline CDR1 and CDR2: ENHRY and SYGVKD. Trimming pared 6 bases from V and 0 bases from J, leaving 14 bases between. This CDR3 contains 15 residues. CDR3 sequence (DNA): TGTGCCATCAGGGACGCTACAGGGATGAACACTGAAGCTTTCTTT. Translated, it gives CAIRDATGMNTEAFF.

The CDR3: CASRLRGGNSPLHF. In DNA, the CDR3 is TGTGCCAGCAGGCTGAGGGGGGGTAATTCACCCCTCCACTTT. J is TRBJ1-6 and V is TRBV6-6; maybe TRBD1 (6 bases). The germline CDR1 and CDR2 sequences are MNHNY and SVGAGI (reference sequence). The germline V and J ends were trimmed by 6 bases and 6 bases, with 12 bases remaining between them. The CDR3 runs 14 residues.

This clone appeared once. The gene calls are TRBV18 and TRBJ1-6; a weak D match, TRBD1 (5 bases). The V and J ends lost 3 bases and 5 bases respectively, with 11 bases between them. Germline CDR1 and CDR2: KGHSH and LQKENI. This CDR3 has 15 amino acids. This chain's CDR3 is CASSPLTGDNSPLHF. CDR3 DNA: TGTGCCAGCTCACCCTTGACGGGGGATAATTCACCCCTCCACTTT.

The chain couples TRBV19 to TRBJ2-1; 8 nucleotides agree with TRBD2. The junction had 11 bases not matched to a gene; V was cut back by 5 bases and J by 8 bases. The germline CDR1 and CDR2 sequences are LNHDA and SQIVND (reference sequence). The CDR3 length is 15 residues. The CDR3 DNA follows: TGTGCCAGTAGTCCCAACGGGGGGGCCTCTGATGAGCAGTTCTTC. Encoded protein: CASSPNGGASDEQFF.

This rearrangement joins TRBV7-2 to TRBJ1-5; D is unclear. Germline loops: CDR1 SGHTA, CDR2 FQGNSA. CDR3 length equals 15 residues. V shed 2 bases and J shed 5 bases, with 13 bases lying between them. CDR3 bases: TGTGCCAGCAGCTTATTAACTTCTCTGGATCAGCCCCAGCATTTT. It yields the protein CASSLLTSLDQPQHF.

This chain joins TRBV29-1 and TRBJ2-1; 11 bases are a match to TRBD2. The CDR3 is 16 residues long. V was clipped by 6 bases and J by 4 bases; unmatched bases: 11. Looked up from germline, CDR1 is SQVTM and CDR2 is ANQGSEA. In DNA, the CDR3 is TGCAGCGTCCCCACTAGCGGGAGTCCCCTTTACAATGAGCAGTTCTTC. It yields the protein CSVPTSGSPLYNEQFF.

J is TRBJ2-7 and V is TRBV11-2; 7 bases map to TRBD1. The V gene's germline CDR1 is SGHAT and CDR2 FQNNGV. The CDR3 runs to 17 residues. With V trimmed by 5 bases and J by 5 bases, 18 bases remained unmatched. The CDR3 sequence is CASSPRDRHLIVDEQYF. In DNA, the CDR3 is TGTGCCAGCAGCCCACGGGACAGACACTTGATCGTGGACGAGCAGTACTTC.

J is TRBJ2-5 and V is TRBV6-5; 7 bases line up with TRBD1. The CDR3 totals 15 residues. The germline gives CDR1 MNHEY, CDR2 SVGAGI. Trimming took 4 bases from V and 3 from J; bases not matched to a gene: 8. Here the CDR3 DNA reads TGTGCCAGCAGTTTCTACCGGGACAGTGAAGAGACCCAGTACTTC. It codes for CASSFYRDSEETQYF.

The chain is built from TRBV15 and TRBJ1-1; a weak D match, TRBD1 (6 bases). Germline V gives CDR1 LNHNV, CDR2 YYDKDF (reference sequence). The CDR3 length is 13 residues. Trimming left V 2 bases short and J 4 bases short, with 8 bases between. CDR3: CATSRTGITEAFF. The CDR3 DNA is TGTGCCACCAGCAGAACAGGGATCACTGAAGCTTTCTTT.